Here is one T cell receptor beta chain with its context. This sample was taken from a study of control samples from healthy donors and cancer patients. Germline V gene sequence: CDR1 MDHEN, CDR2 SYDVKM. Trimming at V came to 1 base and at J to 7 bases, leaving 5 bases not matched to a gene. This CDR3 has 14 amino acids. Method: immunoSEQ multiplex PCR; TCRdb's copy keeps in-frame clones and lacks some. Of around 51,000 clones in the sample, 85% to 90% were seen once. This receptor was taken from a man between 50 and 59 years old with head and neck cancer. The sequenced sample consisted of PBMCs. This chain connects TRBV28 to TRBJ2-7, with TRBD1 matching over 9 bases. The CDR3 spells CASSLSTGGREQYF. The CDR3 bases are TGTGCCAGCAGTTTATCGACAGGGGGTCGGGAGCAGTACTTC.